A single TCR beta chain is shown here with its context. What it binds is not known. The data belong to a study of response to subunit inactivated influenza vaccine. CDR1 SEHNR and CDR2 FQNEAQ come from the germline V gene (reference sequence). V dropped 2 bases and J dropped 8 bases, with 12 bases sitting between them. The CDR3 is 14 amino acids. Each CDR3 protein is one row after TCRdb ran MiXCR on the RT-PCR reads. The sample includes roughly 780,000 distinct CDR3 sequences, approximately 18% of them seen just once. Study-level results: The authors proposed limited new T cell recruitment per seasonal influenza vaccination.

The chain employs TRBV7-9 and TRBJ2-2; D not certain. The sample was PBMCs from blood, taken about 5 days after vaccination. This sequence was found in a man aged 45-60 years who received an inactivated influenza vaccine. CDR3 coding DNA: TGTGCCAGCAGCTTATTATCCGGTTCTGGGGAGCTGTTTTTT. Translation: CASSLLSGSGELFF.